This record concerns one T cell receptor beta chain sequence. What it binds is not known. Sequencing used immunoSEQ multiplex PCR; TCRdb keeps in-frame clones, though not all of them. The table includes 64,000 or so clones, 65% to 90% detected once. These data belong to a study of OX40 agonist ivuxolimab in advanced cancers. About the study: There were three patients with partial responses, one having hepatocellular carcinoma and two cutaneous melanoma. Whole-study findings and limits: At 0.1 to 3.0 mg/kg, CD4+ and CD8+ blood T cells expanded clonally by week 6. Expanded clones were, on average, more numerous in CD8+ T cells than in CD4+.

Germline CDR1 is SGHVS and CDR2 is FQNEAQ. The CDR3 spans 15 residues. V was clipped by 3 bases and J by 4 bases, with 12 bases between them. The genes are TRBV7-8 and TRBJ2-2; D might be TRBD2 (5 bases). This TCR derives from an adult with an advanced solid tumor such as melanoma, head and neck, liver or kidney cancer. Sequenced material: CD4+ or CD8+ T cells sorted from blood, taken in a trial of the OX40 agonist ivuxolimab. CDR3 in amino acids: CASSFWGVSTGELFF. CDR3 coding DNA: TGTGCCAGCAGCTTTTGGGGAGTCTCCACCGGGGAGCTGTTTTTT.